One sample yielded the 2 T cell receptor beta chains listed below, sequenced in a study of cytomegalovirus exposure and HLA in healthy donors. The primer mix had 60 Vbeta and 13 Jbeta primers. Profiled with immunoSEQ multiplex PCR; TCRdb holds only in-frame clones, not every one. The sample includes approximately 110,000 clones, around 61% of them seen just once. Sequencing was done on a sample of PBMCs. These receptors came from a woman aged 30 to 39 in good health and CMV-seronegative.

This clone was observed a few times. The CDR3 DNA is TGTGCCAGCAGTTACTTAACAGGGGGCCCTGAAGCTTTCTTT. Its translation is CASSYLTGGPEAFF. The chain links TRBV6-5 to TRBJ1-1; the match to TRBD1 covers 9 bases. Germline loops: CDR1 MNHEY, CDR2 SVGAGI. This CDR3 is 14 amino acids long. Trimming removed 1 base from V and 6 bases from J; junction bases left unmatched: 3.

CDR3 nucleotides: TGTGCCATCAGCTCCGATAGCGGGAGGCAGACCGGGGAGCTGTTTTTT. Its protein is CAISSDSGRQTGELFF. The V gene is TRBV10-3, the J gene TRBJ2-2; 10 bases are a match to TRBD2. CDR1 and CDR2 (germline): ENHRY, SYGVKD. V was clipped by 6 bases and J by 5 bases; unmatched bases: 9. CDR3 length: 16 residues.